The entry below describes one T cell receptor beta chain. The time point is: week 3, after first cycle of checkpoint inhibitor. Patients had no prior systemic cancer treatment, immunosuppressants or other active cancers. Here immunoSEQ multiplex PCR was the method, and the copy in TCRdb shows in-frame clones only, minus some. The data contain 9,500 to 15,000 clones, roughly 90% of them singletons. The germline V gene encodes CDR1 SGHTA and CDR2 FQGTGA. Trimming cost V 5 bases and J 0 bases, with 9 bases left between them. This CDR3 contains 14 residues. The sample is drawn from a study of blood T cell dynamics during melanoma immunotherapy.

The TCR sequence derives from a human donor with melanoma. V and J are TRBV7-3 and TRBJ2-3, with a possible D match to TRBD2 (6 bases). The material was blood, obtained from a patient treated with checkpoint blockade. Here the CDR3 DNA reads TGTGCCAGCAGCGATAGCGGTAGCACAGATACGCAGTATTTT. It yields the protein CASSDSGSTDTQYF.